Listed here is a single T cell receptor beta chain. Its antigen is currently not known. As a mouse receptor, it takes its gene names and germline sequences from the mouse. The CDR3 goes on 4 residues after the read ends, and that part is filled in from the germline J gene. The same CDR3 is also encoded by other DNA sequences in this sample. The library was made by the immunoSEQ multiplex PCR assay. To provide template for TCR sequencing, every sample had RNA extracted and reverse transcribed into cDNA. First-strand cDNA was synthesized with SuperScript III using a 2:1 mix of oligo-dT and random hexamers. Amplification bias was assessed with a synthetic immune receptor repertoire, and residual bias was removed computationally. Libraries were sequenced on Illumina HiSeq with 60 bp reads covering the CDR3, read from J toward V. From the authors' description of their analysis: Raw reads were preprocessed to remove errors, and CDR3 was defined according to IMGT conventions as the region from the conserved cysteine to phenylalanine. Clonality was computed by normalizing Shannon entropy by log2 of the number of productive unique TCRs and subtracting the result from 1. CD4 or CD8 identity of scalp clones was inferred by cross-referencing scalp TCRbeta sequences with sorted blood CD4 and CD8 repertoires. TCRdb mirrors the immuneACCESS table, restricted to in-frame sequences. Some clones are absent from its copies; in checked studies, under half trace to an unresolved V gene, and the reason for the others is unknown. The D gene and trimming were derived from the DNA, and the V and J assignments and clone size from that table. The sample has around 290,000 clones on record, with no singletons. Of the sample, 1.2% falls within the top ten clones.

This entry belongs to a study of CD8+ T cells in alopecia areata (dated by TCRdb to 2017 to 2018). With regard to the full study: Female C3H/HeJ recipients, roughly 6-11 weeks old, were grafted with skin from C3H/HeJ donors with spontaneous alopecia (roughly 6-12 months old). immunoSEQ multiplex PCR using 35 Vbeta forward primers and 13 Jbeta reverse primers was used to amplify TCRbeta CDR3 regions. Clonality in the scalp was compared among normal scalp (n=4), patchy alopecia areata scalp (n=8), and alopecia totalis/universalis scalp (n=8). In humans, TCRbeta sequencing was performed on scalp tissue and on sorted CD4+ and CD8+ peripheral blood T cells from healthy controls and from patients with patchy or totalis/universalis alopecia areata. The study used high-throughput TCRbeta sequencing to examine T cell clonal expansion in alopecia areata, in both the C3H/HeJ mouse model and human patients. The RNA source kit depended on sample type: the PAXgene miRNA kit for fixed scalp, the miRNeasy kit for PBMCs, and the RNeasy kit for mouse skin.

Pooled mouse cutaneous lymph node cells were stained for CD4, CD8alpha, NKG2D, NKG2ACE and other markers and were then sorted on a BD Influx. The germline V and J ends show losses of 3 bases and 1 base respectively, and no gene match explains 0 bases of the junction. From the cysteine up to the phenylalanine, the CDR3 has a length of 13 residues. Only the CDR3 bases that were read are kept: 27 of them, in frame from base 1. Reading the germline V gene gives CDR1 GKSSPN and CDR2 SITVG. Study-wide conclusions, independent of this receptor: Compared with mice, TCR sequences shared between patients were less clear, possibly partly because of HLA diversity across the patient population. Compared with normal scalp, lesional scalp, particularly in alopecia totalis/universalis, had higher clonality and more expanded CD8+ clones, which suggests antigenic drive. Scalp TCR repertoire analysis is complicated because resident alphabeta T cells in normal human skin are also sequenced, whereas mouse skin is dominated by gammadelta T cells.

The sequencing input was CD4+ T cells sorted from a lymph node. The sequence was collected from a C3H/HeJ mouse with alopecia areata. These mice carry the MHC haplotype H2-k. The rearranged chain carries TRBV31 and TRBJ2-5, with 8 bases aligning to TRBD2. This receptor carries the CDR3 CAWSWGDQDTQYF. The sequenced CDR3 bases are TGTGCCTGGAGCTGGGGGGACCAAGAC.